Each of the 8 T cell receptor beta chains below was sequenced from the same sample in a study of blood T cell repertoires in COVID-19. Data came from immunoSEQ multiplex PCR; TCRdb stores just in-frame clones and leaves some out. The sample records 200,000 to 250,000 clones, 86% being singletons. The sequencing input was peripheral blood. The receptors shown here come from a woman aged 60-75 years who had recovered from COVID-19.

This sequence joins TRBV19 and TRBJ1-5; a weak D match, TRBD1 (5 bases). V lost 8 bases, J lost 6 bases, and 23 bases lay in between. The CDR3 contains 16 residues. The germline CDR1 and CDR2 sequences are LNHDA and SQIVND (reference sequence). For the CDR3, the DNA is TGTGCCAGTGGACGAGTAGGGGCCAGGAAGAGTCAGCCCCAGCATTTT. Protein sequence: CASGRVGARKSQPQHF.

Concerning this clone itself: At one end, the junction sequence differs from germline, possibly due to a read error. The chain couples TRBV7-7 to TRBJ2-5; weak D call: TRBD1 (6 bases). This CDR3 has 14 amino acids. Germline CDR1 SSHAT, CDR2 FNYEAQ (reference sequence). CDR3 coding DNA: TGTGCTAGCAGCACCGGGACACCACAAGAGACCCAGTACTTC. It is translated as CASSTGTPQETQYF.

This chain joins TRBV28 and TRBJ1-6; D uncertain. The CDR3 runs 14 residues. CDR1 and CDR2 from the germline V gene are MDHEN and SYDVKM. V lost 2 bases, J lost 8 bases, and 10 bases lay in between. CDR3 nucleotide sequence: TGTGCCAGCAGTTTAGGAGGGTCGGATTCACCCCTCCACTTT. This translates into CASSLGGSDSPLHF. Drawing the rest from reference TRBV28 and TRBJ1-6, the complete variable domain is DVKVTQSSRYLVKRTGEKVFLECVQDMDHENMFWYRQDPGLGLRLIYFSYDVKMKEKGDIPEGYSVSREKKERFSLILESASTNQTSMYLCASSLGGSDSPLHFGNGTRLTVT.

V gene TRBV5-1 combines with J gene TRBJ1-1, with TRBD1 matching over 8 bases. The CDR3 runs 13 residues. Trimming removed 1 base from V and 5 bases from J; junction bases left unmatched: 1. Germline CDR1 and CDR2: SGHRS and YFSETQ. The CDR3 loop is CASSLQGATEAFF. CDR3 sequence (DNA): TGCGCCAGCAGCTTGCAGGGGGCGACTGAAGCTTTCTTT.

This clone was seen only a few times. This chain joins TRBV4-3 and TRBJ1-6; D remains unclear. The ends were cut back, 3 bases at V and 7 bases at J, with 7 bases in the middle. In germline, CDR1 is LGHNA, CDR2 YSLEER. This CDR3 spans 13 amino acids. CDR3 region: CASSHKHNSPLHF. The CDR3 coding sequence is TGCGCCAGCAGCCACAAACACAATTCACCCCTCCACTTT.

The chain employs TRBV4-1 and TRBJ2-5, with 11 bases fitting TRBD2. CDR3 size: 16 residues. Germline V gene sequence: CDR1 MGHRA, CDR2 YSYEKL. After removal of 1 base from V and 6 bases from J, the junction contained 7 bases not matched to a gene. Here the CDR3 DNA reads TGCGCCAGCAGCCAAGTGGGTAGCGGGGGGGCGAAGACCCAGTACTTC. As protein: CASSQVGSGGAKTQYF.

The chain recombines TRBV10-3 with TRBJ2-1; tentative D call: TRBD2 (5 bases). Germline CDR1 reads ENHRY; CDR2 reads SYGVKD. The CDR3 extends over 16 amino acids. Trimming took 4 bases from V and 2 from J, leaving 15 bases between them. The CDR3 bases are TGTGCCATCAGTGCCACATTACTAGAGACCTACAATGAGCAGTTCTTC. Its protein product is CAISATLLETYNEQFF.

The V gene is TRBV5-6, the J gene TRBJ1-3; no clear D gene. Trimming took 0 bases from V and 3 from J, leaving 7 bases between them. This CDR3 is 14 amino acids long. Per germline, CDR1 SGHDT and CDR2 YYEEEE. DNA for the CDR3: TGTGCCAGCAGCTTGGCCGGGTATGGAAACACCATATATTTT. Protein product: CASSLAGYGNTIYF. Filled out from reference TRBV5-6 and TRBJ1-3, the complete variable domain reads DAGVTQSPTHLIKTRGQQVTLRCSPKSGHDTVSWYQQALGQGPQFIFQYYEEEERQRGNFPDRFSGHQFPNYSSELNVNALLLGDSALYLCASSLAGYGNTIYFGEGSWLTVV.